A selection of T cell receptor beta chains follows, all from one sample in a study of blood T cell repertoires in COVID-19. Assay used: immunoSEQ multiplex PCR; TCRdb lists only in-frame clones, some missing. This sample yields 95,000 to 120,000 clones, of which 88% are seen a single time; 2% to 3% belongs to the top ten. Source material: peripheral blood. The receptors stem from a human donor in a cohort sampled during active COVID-19. Each CDR3 is given with its conserved first and last residue. The D gene is left open where the match is weak. A row's size may be missing; if present it is once, few, many or a size class.

. | TRBD1 | TRBJ2-7 | TRBV7-6 | CASSLGASGTGLSYEQYF | TGTGCCAGCAGCTTAGGCGCCTCCGGGACAGGCCTCTCCTACGAGCAGTACTTC
. | . | TRBJ1-6 | TRBV28 | CASSLSGDRNSPLHF | TGTGCCAGCAGTTTGTCAGGGGATCGTAATTCACCCCTCCACTTT
. | . | TRBJ1-5 | TRBV15 | CATSSERVRGQPQHF | TGTGCCACCAGCAGCGAGAGGGTCCGCGGTCAGCCCCAGCATTTT
. | TRBD1 | TRBJ1-1 | TRBV19 | CASSLTGLNTEAFF | TGTGCCAGTAGTTTGACAGGGTTGAACACTGAAGCTTTCTTT
. | TRBD2 | TRBJ2-7 | TRBV9 | CASSVTAGGFGEQYF | TGTGCCAGCAGCGTAACAGCGGGAGGGTTTGGGGAGCAGTACTTC
. | TRBD1 | TRBJ2-1 | TRBV5-1 | CASSLGGGNPNEQFF | TGCGCCAGCAGCCTAGGGGGCGGAAACCCCAATGAGCAGTTCTTC
. | . | TRBJ2-7 | TRBV6-5 | CATVQEGYEQYF | TGTGCCACCGTCCAGGAGGGTTACGAGCAGTACTTC
once | TRBD2 | TRBJ2-1 | TRBV27 | CASSLASGGNEQFF | TGTGCCAGCAGTTTGGCTAGCGGGGGAAATGAGCAGTTCTTC
. | TRBD2 | TRBJ2-2 | TRBV9 | CASSVVELAGGLGELFF | TGTGCCAGCAGCGTAGTAGAACTAGCGGGGGGGCTGGGGGAGCTGTTTTTT
. | . | TRBJ1-1 | TRBV5-1 | CASSLSGPTEAFF | TGCGCCAGCAGCTTGTCAGGGCCCACTGAAGCTTTCTTT
. | TRBD1 | TRBJ2-7 | TRBV4-1 | CASSQEMDRGLYEQYF | TGCGCCAGCAGCCAAGAAATGGACAGGGGGCTCTACGAGCAGTACTTC
. | . | TRBJ1-1 | TRBV7-8 | CASSLAQGGTEAFF | TGTGCCAGCAGCTTAGCGCAGGGAGGGACTGAAGCTTTCTTT
. | TRBD1 | TRBJ2-5 | TRBV28 | CASSQGQMKETQYF | TGTGCCAGCAGCCAGGGACAGATGAAAGAGACCCAGTACTTC
. | TRBD1 | TRBJ2-7 | TRBV9 | CASSGGQGYEQYF | TGTGCCAGCAGCGGCGGACAGGGGTACGAGCAGTACTTC
. | . | TRBJ1-1 | TRBV7-2 | CASSLDPGITEAFF | TGTGCCAGCAGCTTAGATCCAGGGATTACTGAAGCTTTCTTT
. | . | TRBJ1-3 | TRBV5-1 | CASSQGSGNTIYF | TGCGCCAGCAGCCAGGGCTCTGGAAACACCATATATTTT
. | . | TRBJ2-5 | TRBV3-1/TRBV3-2 | CASGDSQETQYF | TGTGCCAGCGGGGACTCGCAAGAGACCCAGTACTTC
. | TRBD1 | TRBJ2-3 | TRBV30 | CAWSVLSGTATDTQYF | TGTGCCTGGAGTGTACTCTCGGGGACAGCCACAGATACGCAGTATTTT
. | TRBD1 | TRBJ1-2 | TRBV7-3 | CASSLWGQGDYGYTF | TGTGCCAGCAGCTTATGGGGACAGGGAGATTATGGCTACACCTTC
. | . | TRBJ2-1 | TRBV2 | CASSPGKYNEQFF | TGTGCCAGCAGCCCCGGGAAGTACAATGAGCAGTTCTTC
. | TRBD1 | TRBJ2-7 | TRBV5-1 | CASSSRTGRSSYEQYF | TGCGCCAGCAGCTCGAGGACAGGGAGGAGCTCCTACGAGCAGTACTTC
. | . | TRBJ2-1 | TRBV19 | CASSMGLAISEQFF | TGTGCCAGTAGTATGGGGCTCGCCATCAGCGAGCAGTTCTTC
. | TRBD2 | TRBJ2-3 | TRBV11-2 | CASSHRWGLAGGQDTQYF | TGTGCCAGCAGTCACCGATGGGGGCTAGCGGGGGGGCAAGATACGCAGTATTTT
. | . | TRBJ1-2 | TRBV5-1 | CASSLSLGPNYGYTF | TGCGCCAGCAGCTTGTCCCTGGGCCCCAACTATGGCTACACCTTC
. | . | TRBJ2-7 | TRBV7-2 | CASSLSGVASYEQYF | TGTGCCAGCAGCTTATCAGGGGTGGCCTCCTACGAGCAGTACTTC
. | TRBD1 | TRBJ1-2 | TRBV30 | CAWSEGQYGYTF | TGTGCCTGGAGCGAGGGACAGTATGGCTACACCTTC
. | TRBD1 | TRBJ1-1 | TRBV18 | CASSPRQGKDTEAFF | TGTGCCAGCTCACCACGACAGGGTAAGGACACTGAAGCTTTCTTT
. | TRBD1 | TRBJ2-2 | TRBV5-4 | CASSLKDRVPGELFF | TGTGCCAGCAGCTTAAAGGACAGGGTCCCCGGGGAGCTGTTTTTT
. | . | TRBJ1-2 | TRBV19 | CASDNPLGGGYTF | TGTGCCAGTGATAATCCTCTAGGAGGGGGCTACACCTTC
. | . | TRBJ2-1 | TRBV4-1 | CASSQEAAYNEQFF | TGCGCCAGCAGCCAAGAGGCGGCGTACAATGAGCAGTTCTTC
. | TRBD2 | TRBJ2-1 | TRBV29-1 | CSAPRTSGGNEQFF | TGCAGCGCCCCCCGGACTAGCGGAGGAAATGAGCAGTTCTTC
. | TRBD2 | TRBJ2-1 | TRBV29-1 | CSVEGSSGTYNEQFF | TGCAGCGTTGAAGGGAGTAGCGGGACCTACAATGAGCAGTTCTTC
. | . | TRBJ1-1 | TRBV29-1 | CSVVGGTEAFF | TGCAGCGTTGTAGGGGGAACTGAAGCTTTCTTT
. | . | TRBJ1-2 | TRBV19 | CASTESDRSYGYTF | TGTGCCAGTACCGAATCGGACAGAAGCTATGGCTACACCTTC
. | . | TRBJ2-7 | TRBV5-1 | CASSPAAGSYEQYF | TGCGCCAGCAGCCCGGCGGCGGGCTCCTACGAGCAGTACTTC
. | TRBD1 | TRBJ1-5 | TRBV28 | CASRNRGSNQPQHF | TGTGCCAGCAGGAACAGGGGTAGCAATCAGCCCCAGCATTTT
. | TRBD2 | TRBJ2-7 | TRBV29-1 | CSVVRGGASYEQYF | TGCAGCGTTGTTCGGGGGGGAGCCTCCTACGAGCAGTACTTC
few | TRBD1 | TRBJ2-2 | TRBV6-5 | CASSHGTGYTGELFF | TGTGCCAGCAGTCACGGGACAGGATACACCGGGGAGCTGTTTTTT
. | TRBD1 | TRBJ1-4 | TRBV24-1 | CATSERTGPNEKLFF | TGTGCCACCAGTGAACGGACAGGCCCTAATGAAAAACTGTTTTTT
. | TRBD1 | TRBJ1-5 | TRBV6-5 | CATKTDRSYNQPQHF | TGTGCCACCAAAACGGACAGGTCCTACAATCAGCCCCAGCATTTT
. | . | TRBJ1-2 | TRBV24-1 | CATSPGGSYGYTF | TGTGCCACCAGTCCAGGAGGAAGCTATGGCTACACCTTC
. | . | TRBJ2-3 | TRBV6-6 | CASSPQEGRTDTQYF | TGTGCCAGCAGCCCCCAGGAGGGGCGCACAGATACGCAGTATTTT
. | TRBD1 | TRBJ1-2 | TRBV2 | CASSKTGADGYTF | TGTGCCAGCAGTAAGACAGGGGCGGATGGCTACACCTTC
. | . | TRBJ1-1 | TRBV19 | CASTAERGGILMNTEAFF | TGTGCCAGTACCGCCGAGCGGGGGGGCATACTTATGAACACTGAAGCTTTCTTT
. | TRBD2 | TRBJ2-4 | TRBV10-2 | CASSETGTTNIQYF | TGCGCCAGCAGTGAGACCGGGACTACAAACATTCAGTACTTC
. | . | TRBJ1-1 | TRBV6-5 | CASTKRGNTEAFF | TGTGCCAGCACCAAGAGAGGGAACACTGAAGCTTTCTTT
. | TRBD1 | TRBJ2-3 | TRBV24-1 | CATRDRGETDTQYF | TGTGCCACCAGGGACAGGGGAGAGACAGATACGCAGTATTTT
. | . | TRBJ1-1 | TRBV27 | CASSLARAGTEAFF | TGTGCCAGCAGTTTAGCGCGAGCGGGCACTGAAGCTTTCTTT
few | TRBD1 | TRBJ1-2 | TRBV7-9 | CASSTGQAHYGYTF | TGTGCCAGCAGCACAGGACAGGCCCACTATGGCTACACCTTC
. | . | TRBJ2-5 | TRBV27 | CASSFRGETQYF | TGTGCCAGCAGTTTTAGAGGGGAGACCCAGTACTTC
. | . | TRBJ1-5 | TRBV6-6 | CASSPTAGQPQHF | TGTGCCAGCAGCCCAACAGCGGGTCAGCCCCAGCATTTT
few | TRBD1 | TRBJ1-5 | TRBV6-5 | CASSPETGVQPQHF | TGTGCCAGCAGTCCGGAAACAGGGGTTCAGCCCCAGCATTTT
. | . | TRBJ2-5 | TRBV28 | CASSPGSYQETQYF | TGTGCCAGCAGCCCCGGGTCGTACCAAGAGACCCAGTACTTC
. | . | TRBJ1-1 | TRBV5-6 | CASSLGWSVMNTEAFF | TGTGCCAGCAGCTTGGGATGGTCGGTCATGAACACTGAAGCTTTCTTT
. | . | TRBJ1-5 | TRBV7-2 | CASSLPGNQPQHF | TGTGCCAGCAGCTTACCAGGGAATCAGCCCCAGCATTTT
. | . | TRBJ2-6 | TRBV5-8 | CASSLARTGANVLTF | TGTGCCAGCAGCTTGGCCAGGACTGGGGCCAACGTCCTGACTTTC
. | . | TRBJ1-2 | TRBV3-1/TRBV3-2 | CASSQVGARGYTF | TGTGCCAGCAGCCAGGTGGGGGCTCGTGGCTACACCTTC
. | TRBD1 | TRBJ2-7 | TRBV5-5 | CASSLPGQGAYEQYF | TGTGCCAGCAGCTTACCGGGACAGGGGGCTTACGAGCAGTACTTC
. | . | TRBJ2-7 | TRBV10-3 | CAISELATIEQYF | TGTGCCATCAGTGAACTAGCTACGATTGAGCAGTACTTC